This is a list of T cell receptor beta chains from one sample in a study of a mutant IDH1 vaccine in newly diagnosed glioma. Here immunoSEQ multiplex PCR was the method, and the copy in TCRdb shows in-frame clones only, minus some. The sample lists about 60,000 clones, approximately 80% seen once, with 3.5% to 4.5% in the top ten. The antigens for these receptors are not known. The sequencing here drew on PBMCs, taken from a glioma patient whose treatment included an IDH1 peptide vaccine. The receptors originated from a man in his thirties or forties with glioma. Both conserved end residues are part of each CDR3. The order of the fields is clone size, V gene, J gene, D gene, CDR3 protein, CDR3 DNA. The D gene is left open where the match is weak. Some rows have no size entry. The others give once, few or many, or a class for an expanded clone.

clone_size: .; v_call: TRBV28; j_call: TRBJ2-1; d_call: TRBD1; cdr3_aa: CASSLDRGRDNEQFF; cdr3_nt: TGTGCCAGCAGTCTCGACAGGGGGCGGGACAATGAGCAGTTCTTC
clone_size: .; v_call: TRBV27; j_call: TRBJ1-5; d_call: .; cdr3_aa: CASVSMGQPQHF; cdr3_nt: TGTGCCAGCGTGTCAATGGGGCAGCCCCAGCATTTT
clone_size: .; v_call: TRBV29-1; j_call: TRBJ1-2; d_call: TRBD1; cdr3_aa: CSVPLHLPQGQNYGYTF; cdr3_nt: TGCAGCGTTCCACTTCACCTACCGCAGGGACAGAACTATGGCTACACCTTC
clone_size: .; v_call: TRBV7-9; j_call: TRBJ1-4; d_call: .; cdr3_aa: CASIPARGQEKLFF; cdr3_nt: TGTGCCAGCATCCCAGCTAGGGGTCAGGAAAAACTGTTTTTT
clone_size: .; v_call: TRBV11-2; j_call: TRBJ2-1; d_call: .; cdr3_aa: CASSLQGGTHNEQFF; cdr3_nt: TGTGCCAGCAGCTTACAGGGGGGGACACACAATGAGCAGTTCTTC
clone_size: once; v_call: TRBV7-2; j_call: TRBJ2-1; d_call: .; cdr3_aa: CASSLMRGASYNEQFF; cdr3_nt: TGTGCCAGCAGCTTAATGCGGGGCGCCTCCTACAATGAGCAGTTCTTC
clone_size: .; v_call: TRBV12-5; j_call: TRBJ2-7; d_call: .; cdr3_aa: CASGLDGAYEQYF; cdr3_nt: TGTGCTAGTGGTTTGGACGGCGCCTACGAGCAGTACTTC
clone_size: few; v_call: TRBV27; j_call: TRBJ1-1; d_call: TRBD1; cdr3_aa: CASSSTGRAEAFF; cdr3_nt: TGTGCCAGCAGCTCGACAGGGCGGGCTGAAGCTTTCTTT
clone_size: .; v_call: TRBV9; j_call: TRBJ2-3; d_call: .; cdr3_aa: CASSRRQGTDTQYF; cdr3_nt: TGTGCCAGCAGTAGGAGACAGGGCACAGATACGCAGTATTTT
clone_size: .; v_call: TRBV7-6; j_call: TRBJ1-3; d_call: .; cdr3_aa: CASSPGLSGNTIYF; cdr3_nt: TGTGCCAGCAGCCCCGGACTCTCTGGAAACACCATATATTTT
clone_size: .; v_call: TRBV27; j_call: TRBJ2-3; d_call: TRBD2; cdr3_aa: CASRRGLNTDTQYF; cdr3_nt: TGTGCCAGCCGCCGGGGACTAAACACAGATACGCAGTATTTT
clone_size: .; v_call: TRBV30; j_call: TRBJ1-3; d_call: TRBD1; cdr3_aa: CAWSSGGSGNTIYF; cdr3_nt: TGTGCCTGGAGTTCAGGGGGCTCTGGAAACACCATATATTTT
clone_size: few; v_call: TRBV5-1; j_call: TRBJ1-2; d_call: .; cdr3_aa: CASSLNSEQGHYGYTF; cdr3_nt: TGCGCCAGCAGCTTAAATTCCGAGCAGGGACACTATGGCTACACCTTC
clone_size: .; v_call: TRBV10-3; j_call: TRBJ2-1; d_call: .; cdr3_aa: CAISESVQYYNEQFF; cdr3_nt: TGTGCCATCAGTGAGTCGGTTCAGTACTACAATGAGCAGTTCTTC
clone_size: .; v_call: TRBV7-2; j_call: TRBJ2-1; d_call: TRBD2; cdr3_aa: CASSTPSSGRHNEQFF; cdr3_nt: TGTGCCAGCAGCACCCCCTCTAGCGGGAGACACAATGAGCAGTTCTTC
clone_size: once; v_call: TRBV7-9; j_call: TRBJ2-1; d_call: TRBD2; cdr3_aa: CASSFSTYSGGMGNEQFF; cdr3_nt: TGTGCCAGCAGCTTCTCTACATATAGCGGGGGAATGGGGAATGAGCAGTTCTTC
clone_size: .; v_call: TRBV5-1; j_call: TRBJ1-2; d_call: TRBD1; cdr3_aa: CASSFSYGTGAGYTF; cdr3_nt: TGCGCCAGCAGCTTCTCCTATGGGACAGGGGCTGGCTACACCTTC
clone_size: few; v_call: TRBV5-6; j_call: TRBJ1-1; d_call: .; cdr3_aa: CASSGGEYEAFF; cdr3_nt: TGTGCCAGCAGTGGCGGGGAATATGAAGCTTTCTTT
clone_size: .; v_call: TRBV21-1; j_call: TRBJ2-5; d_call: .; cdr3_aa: CASSKERTSGAQETQYF; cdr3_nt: TGTGCCAGCAGCAAAGAACGAACTAGCGGGGCGCAAGAGACCCAGTACTTC
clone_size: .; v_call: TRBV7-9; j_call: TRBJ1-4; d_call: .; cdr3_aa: CASSQGANEKLFF; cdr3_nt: TGTGCCAGCAGCCAAGGGGCAAATGAAAAACTGTTTTTT
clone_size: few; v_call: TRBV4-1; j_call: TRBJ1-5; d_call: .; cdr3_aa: CASSQGGLDSNQPQHF; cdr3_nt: TGCGCCAGCAGCCAAGGGGGCTTGGATAGCAATCAGCCCCAGCATTTT
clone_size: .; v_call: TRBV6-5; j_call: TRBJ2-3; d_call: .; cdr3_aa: CASRRRPQYTDTQYF; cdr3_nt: TGTGCCAGCAGAAGGAGGCCCCAGTACACAGATACGCAGTATTTT
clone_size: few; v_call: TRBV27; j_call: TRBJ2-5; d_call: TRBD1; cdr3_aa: CASSFSGQGPQETQYF; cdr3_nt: TGTGCCAGCAGTTTTTCTGGACAGGGGCCCCAAGAGACCCAGTACTTC
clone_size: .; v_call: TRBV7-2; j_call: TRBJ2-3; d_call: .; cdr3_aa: CASSLVGGTDTQYF; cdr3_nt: TGTGCCAGCAGCTTAGTGGGGGGCACAGATACGCAGTATTTT
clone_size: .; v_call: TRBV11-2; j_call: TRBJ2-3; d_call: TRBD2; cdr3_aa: CASSEGLAGVDTQYF; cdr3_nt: TGTGCCAGCAGCGAGGGACTAGCGGGGGTAGATACGCAGTATTTT
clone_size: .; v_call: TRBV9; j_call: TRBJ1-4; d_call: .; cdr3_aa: CASSARGSLNEKLFF; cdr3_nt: TGTGCCAGCAGCGCTCGGGGCAGTCTTAATGAAAAACTGTTTTTT
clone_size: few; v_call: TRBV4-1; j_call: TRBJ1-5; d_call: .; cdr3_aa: CASSQDTGKAQPQHF; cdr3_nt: TGCGCCAGCAGCCAAGATACCGGGAAGGCTCAGCCCCAGCATTTT
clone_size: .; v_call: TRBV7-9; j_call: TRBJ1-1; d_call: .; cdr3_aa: CASSLMGHTRTEAFF; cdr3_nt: TGTGCCAGCAGCTTAATGGGTCATACGAGGACTGAAGCTTTCTTT
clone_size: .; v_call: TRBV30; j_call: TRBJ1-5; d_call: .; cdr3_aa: CAWSKGLNQPQHF; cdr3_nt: TGTGCCTGGAGTAAAGGACTCAATCAGCCCCAGCATTTT
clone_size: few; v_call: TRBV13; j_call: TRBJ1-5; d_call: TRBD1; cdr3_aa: CASSPGTVNQPQHF; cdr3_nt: TGTGCCAGCAGCCCGGGGACAGTTAATCAGCCCCAGCATTTT
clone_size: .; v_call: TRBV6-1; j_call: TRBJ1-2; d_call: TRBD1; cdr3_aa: CASSGRQGFEYGYTF; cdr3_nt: TGTGCCAGCAGTGGACGACAGGGGTTTGAGTATGGCTACACCTTC
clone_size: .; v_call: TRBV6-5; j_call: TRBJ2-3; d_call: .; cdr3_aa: CASSYGWTITDTQYF; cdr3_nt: TGTGCCAGCAGTTACGGGTGGACAATCACAGATACGCAGTATTTT
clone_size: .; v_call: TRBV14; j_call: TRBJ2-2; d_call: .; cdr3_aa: CASSQDRRRYTGELFF; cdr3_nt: TGTGCCAGCAGCCAAGATAGGAGGAGGTACACCGGGGAGCTGTTTTTT
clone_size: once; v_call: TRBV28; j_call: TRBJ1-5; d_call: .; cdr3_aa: CASSLRDNQPQHF; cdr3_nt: TGTGCCAGCAGTTTACGGGACAATCAGCCCCAGCATTTT
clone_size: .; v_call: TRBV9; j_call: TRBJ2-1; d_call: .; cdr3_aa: CASKKTADNNEQFF; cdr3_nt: TGTGCCAGCAAAAAAACAGCGGATAACAATGAGCAGTTCTTC
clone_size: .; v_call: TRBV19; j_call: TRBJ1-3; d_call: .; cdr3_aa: CASSRAGQGGNTIYF; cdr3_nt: TGTGCCAGTAGTCGGGCAGGGCAAGGAGGAAACACCATATATTTT
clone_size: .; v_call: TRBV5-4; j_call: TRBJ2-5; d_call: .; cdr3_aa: CASSLDFTGFETQYF; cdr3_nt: TGTGCCAGCAGCTTGGACTTTACGGGTTTTGAGACCCAGTACTTC
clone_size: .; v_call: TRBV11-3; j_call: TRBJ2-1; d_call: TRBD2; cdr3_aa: CASSGGTSGNEQFF; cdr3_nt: TGTGCCAGCAGCGGGGGGACTAGCGGGAATGAGCAGTTCTTC
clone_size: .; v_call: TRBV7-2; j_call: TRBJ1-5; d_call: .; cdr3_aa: CASSRGQRNQPQHF; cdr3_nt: TGTGCCAGCAGCCGAGGACAGCGCAATCAGCCCCAGCATTTT
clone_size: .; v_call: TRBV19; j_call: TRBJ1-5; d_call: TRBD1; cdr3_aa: CASRQPGQGNQPQHF; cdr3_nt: TGTGCCAGTAGACAACCGGGACAGGGAAATCAGCCCCAGCATTTT
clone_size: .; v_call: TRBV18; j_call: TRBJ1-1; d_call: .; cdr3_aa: CASSPLWGRDEAFF; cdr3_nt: TGTGCCAGCTCACCACTGTGGGGACGGGATGAAGCTTTCTTT
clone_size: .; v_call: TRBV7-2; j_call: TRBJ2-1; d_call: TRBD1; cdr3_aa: CASSLAGTGGYNEQFF; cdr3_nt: TGTGCCAGCAGCCTAGCCGGGACAGGGGGCTACAATGAGCAGTTCTTC
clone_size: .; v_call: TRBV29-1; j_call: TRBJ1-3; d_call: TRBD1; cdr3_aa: CSVTRDRGRSGNTIYF; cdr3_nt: TGCAGCGTTACCCGGGACAGGGGGCGAAGTGGAAACACCATATATTTT
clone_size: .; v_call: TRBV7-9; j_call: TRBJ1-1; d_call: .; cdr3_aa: CASSSPRARSLGTEAFF; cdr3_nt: TGTGCCAGCAGCTCCCCTAGGGCTCGATCCTTGGGCACTGAAGCTTTCTTT
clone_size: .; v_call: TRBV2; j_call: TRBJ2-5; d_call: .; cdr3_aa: CASQGYQETQYF; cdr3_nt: TGTGCCAGTCAGGGGTACCAAGAGACCCAGTACTTC
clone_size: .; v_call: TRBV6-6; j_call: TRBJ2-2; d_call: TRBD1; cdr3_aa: CASRTTGGRGTGELFF; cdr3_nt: TGTGCCAGCAGGACCACAGGGGGCCGAGGGACCGGGGAGCTGTTTTTT